The 16 T cell receptor beta chains below were found in one sample sequenced in a study of regulatory T cells in long-lasting Graves disease (dated by TCRdb to the early 2020s). The library came from multiplex PCR. The sequencer was an Illumina HiSeq 4000. To build TCR beta libraries, CDR3 regions were amplified by Arm-PCR using iRepertoire HTBI primers. The public reads were reprocessed in TCRdb via fastp at Q25 and MiXCR, keeping in-frame beta chains. Rows matching on CDR3 protein sequence are summarized as one entry with the most common DNA and genes. This sample gives 510,000 or so distinct CDR3 sequences in total; around 12% of them show up just once. Together, the top ten hold 8.9% of the sample. The time point tag for this specimen amounts to: newly diagnosed GD, antithyroid drugs for less than 3 months. RNA was extracted from PBMCs in TRIzol for both TCR sequencing and RNA sequencing. These data also featured in a second study, about T cells in Graves' hyperthyroidism and ophthalmopathy.

The sample in question was peripheral blood mononuclear cells (PBMCs), obtained at new diagnosis, from a patient treated with antithyroid drugs. Source of these receptors: a woman aged 30 to 39 with Graves disease. Donor details come from another sample of the same person, matched by shared clones.

This chain connects TRBV7-9 to TRBJ2-3; 8 bases are a match to TRBD2. Germline loops: CDR1 SEHNR, CDR2 FQNEAQ (reference sequence). This CDR3 has 18 amino acids. V was pared by 4 bases and J by 2 bases, with 14 bases of the junction left unmatched. The CDR3 DNA reads as TGTGCCAGCAGCTCTAAAGCGGGAGACGGGACCCTCACAGATACGCAGTATTTT. Encoded protein: CASSSKAGDGTLTDTQYF. The whole variable domain, remainder taken from reference TRBV7-9 and TRBJ2-3, is DTGVSQNPRHKITKRGQNVTFRCDPISEHNRLYWYRQTLGQGPEFLTYFQNEAQLEKSRLLSDRFSAERPKGSFSTLEIQRTEQGDSAMYLCASSSKAGDGTLTDTQYFGPGTRLTVL.

Note on this clonotype: The junction shows a germline mismatch at one end, possibly a read error. The chain carries TRBV28 and TRBJ1-3; D is undetermined. This CDR3 has 15 residues. Germline CDR1 MDHEN, CDR2 SYDVKM. The CDR3, as DNA: TGTGCCAGCAGTTACGACCGGAGCTCTGGAACCACCATATATTTT. This sequence encodes CASSYDRSSGTTIYF.

On this clonotype itself: A much larger clonotype is one base distant, so this may be a read error. This rearrangement joins TRBV18 to TRBJ1-5, with a possible D match to TRBD1 (5 bases). Trimming pared 6 bases from V and 5 bases from J, leaving 14 bases between. Germline V gene sequence: CDR1 KGHSH, CDR2 LQKENI. The CDR3 has 14 residues. The CDR3 nucleotides read TGTGCCAGCTCGCCAGGGAGAAGCGATCAGCCCCAGCATTTT. Its translation is CASSPGRSDQPQHF. Variable domain in full (rest from reference TRBV18 and TRBJ1-5): NAGVMQNPRHLVRRRGQEARLRCSPMKGHSHVYWYRQLPEEGLKFMVYLQKENIIDESGMPKERFSAEFPKEGPSILRIQQVVRGDSAAYFCASSPGRSDQPQHFGDGTRLSIL.

The chain employs TRBV10-3 and TRBJ2-2, with 7 bases identical to TRBD1. With V trimmed by 6 bases and J by 6 bases, 10 bases remained unmatched. The length of the CDR3 is 15 residues. Germline CDR1 is ENHRY and CDR2 is SYGVKD. DNA of the CDR3: TGTGCCATCAGCACGACAGGGATTGGGGCCGGGGAGCTGTTTTTT. This sequence encodes CAISTTGIGAGELFF.

At least ten counts were recorded for this clonotype. CDR3 DNA: TGTGCCATCAAGGCGGGCGGGGGGAGCCCAGATACGCAGTATTTT. It encodes CAIKAGGGSPDTQYF. The V call is TRBV10-3, the J call TRBJ2-3; 8 bases align to TRBD2. V gave up 7 bases and J gave up 4 bases; unmatched junction bases: 10. This CDR3 is built from 15 residues. Germline CDR1 and CDR2: ENHRY and SYGVKD.

The V gene is TRBV4-2, the J gene TRBJ1-6; D is ambiguous. Germline CDR1 is LGHNA and CDR2 is YNFKEQ. This CDR3 is built from 17 residues. Trimming pared 0 bases from V and 0 bases from J, leaving 9 bases between. DNA for the CDR3: TGTGCCAGCAGCCAAGAAGGCCGCCGCTCCTATAATTCACCCCTCCACTTT. Its translation is CASSQEGRRSYNSPLHF.

CDR3 amino acids: CASSPIKGETQYF. CDR3 nucleotide sequence: TGTGCCAGCTCACCGATTAAGGGAGAGACCCAGTACTTC. This sequence joins TRBV18 and TRBJ2-5; D is undetermined. The CDR3 contains 13 residues. Between the trimmed V and J ends, which lost 3 bases and 4 bases, there was a span of 9 bases. Germline V gene data show CDR1 as KGHSH and CDR2 as LQKENI.

This clonotype was seen at least ten times. The chain combines TRBV11-2 with TRBJ1-5; D gene unclear. The CDR3 is made up of 14 amino acids. Germline assignment: CDR1 SGHAT and CDR2 FQNNGV. V lost 4 bases and J lost 5, with 12 bases in between. The CDR3 here is CASSWTDGDQPQHF. CDR3 nucleotide sequence: TGTGCCAGCAGCTGGACGGACGGGGATCAGCCCCAGCATTTT.

This clonotype has ten or more counts. The chain combines TRBV6-2 or TRBV6-3 with TRBJ2-3; D possibly corresponds to TRBD2 (6 bases). The length of the CDR3 is 15 residues. The ends were cut back, 4 bases at V and 6 bases at J, with 17 bases in the middle. Germline V gene lookup returns CDR1 MNHEY and CDR2 SVGEGT. The CDR3 region has the DNA TGTGCCAGCAGTTTGAGGCGTCCCCGGGGGGATACGCAGTATTTT. It is translated as CASSLRRPRGDTQYF.

This clonotype came up many times. The chain joins TRBV6-1 to TRBJ1-4; D possibly corresponds to TRBD1 (5 bases). Trimming stripped 8 bases from V and 5 bases from J, with 12 bases between. This CDR3 is built from 13 residues. Looked up from germline, CDR1 is MNHNS and CDR2 is SASEGT. CDR3 coding DNA: TGTGCCAGCGGGCGGGGGGACAATGAAAAACTGTTTTTT. Protein sequence: CASGRGDNEKLFF.

The J gene is TRBJ2-3, the V gene TRBV7-8; 7 nucleotides agree with TRBD2. The CDR3 covers 15 residues. In germline, CDR1 is SGHVS, CDR2 FQNEAQ. V gave up 4 bases and J gave up 5 bases; unmatched junction bases: 9. CDR3 coding DNA: TGTGCCAGCAGCTCGGGGCGGGGGTTTGAAGATACGCAGTATTTT. Translated: CASSSGRGFEDTQYF.

There are many counts of this clonotype. The CDR3 spells CASSASGGVNEQFF. Here the CDR3 DNA reads TGTGCCAGCAGCGCCTCAGGGGGGGTGAATGAGCAGTTCTTC. The chain combines TRBV7-3 with TRBJ2-1; D may correspond to TRBD1 or TRBD2 (7 bases each). Germline V CDR1 and CDR2: SGHTA, FQGTGA. Deletions cut 5 bases from V and 7 bases from J, with 15 bases between. The CDR3 contains 14 residues.

There are many counts of this clonotype. The chain couples TRBV20-1 to TRBJ2-1; 13 bases are shared with TRBD2. Germline V gene sequence: CDR1 DFQATT, CDR2 SNEGSKA (reference sequence). The CDR3 runs 14 residues. The J segment lost 9 bases and the V segment lost 8 bases, leaving 10 bases of the junction unmatched. The CDR3 DNA sequence: TGCAGTCCAAAGGGACTAGCGGGATGGGGTGAGCAGTTCTTC. It yields the protein CSPKGLAGWGEQFF.

This clonotype was picked up a small number of times. The chain recombines TRBV5-6 with TRBJ1-4; 10 bases match TRBD1. The germline V gene encodes CDR1 SGHDT and CDR2 YYEEEE. J was trimmed by 5 bases and V by 0 bases; bases with no gene match: 4. The CDR3 is 16 residues long. The CDR3 sequence is CASSLVGQGLNEKLFF. The CDR3 bases are TGTGCCAGCAGCTTGGTGGGACAGGGGCTAAATGAAAAACTGTTTTTT.

This clonotype was detected many times. This chain uses TRBV12-3 or TRBV12-4 with TRBJ1-2; D is ambiguous. Trimming shortened V by 1 base and J by 8 bases, and 17 bases separated the two germline ends. The CDR3 loop spans 15 amino acids. Here the CDR3 DNA reads TGTGCCAGCAGTTTAGGCCCCTTAGACCCCCTGGGCTACACCTTC. The encoded protein is CASSLGPLDPLGYTF.

The gene calls are TRBV18 and TRBJ1-5, with 9 bases lining up with TRBD1. With 6 bases clipped from V and 7 bases from J, the junction kept 10 bases outside the gene matches. This CDR3 spans 15 amino acids. Germline CDR1 KGHSH, CDR2 LQKENI. CDR3 coding DNA: TGTGCCAGCTCTCCGGACAGGGGTACATGGCAGCCCCAGCATTTT. The encoded protein is CASSPDRGTWQPQHF.